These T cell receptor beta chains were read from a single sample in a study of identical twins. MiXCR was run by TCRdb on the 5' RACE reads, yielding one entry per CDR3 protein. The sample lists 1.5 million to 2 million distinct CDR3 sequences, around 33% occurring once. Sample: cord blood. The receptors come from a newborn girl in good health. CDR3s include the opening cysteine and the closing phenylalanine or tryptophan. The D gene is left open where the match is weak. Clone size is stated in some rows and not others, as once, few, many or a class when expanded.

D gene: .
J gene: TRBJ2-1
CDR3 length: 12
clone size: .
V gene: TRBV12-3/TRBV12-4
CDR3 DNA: TGTGCCAGCAGTTTAGTTCAGGAGACCCAGTTCTTC
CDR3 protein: CASSLVQETQFF

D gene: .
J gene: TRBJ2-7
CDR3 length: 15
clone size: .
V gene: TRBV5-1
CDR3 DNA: TGCGCCAGCAGCTTTCGTCTCGGGTCCCCCTACGAGCAGTACTTC
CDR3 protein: CASSFRLGSPYEQYF

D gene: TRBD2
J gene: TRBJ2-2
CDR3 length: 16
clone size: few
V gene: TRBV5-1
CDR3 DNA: TGCGCCAGCAGCTTGGCGGGTAGCGGGTTCACCGGGGAGCTGTTTTTT
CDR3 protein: CASSLAGSGFTGELFF

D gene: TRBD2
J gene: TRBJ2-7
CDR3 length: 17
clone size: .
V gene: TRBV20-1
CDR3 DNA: TGCAGTGCTCACTCCGGGACTAGTCGTCCGGGGTCCTACGAGCAGTACTTC
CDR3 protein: CSAHSGTSRPGSYEQYF

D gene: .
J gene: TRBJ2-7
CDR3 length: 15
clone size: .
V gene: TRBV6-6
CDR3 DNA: TGTGCCAGCAGCGGCGCCACTAGCCTGTCCTACGAGCAGTACTTC
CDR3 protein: CASSGATSLSYEQYF

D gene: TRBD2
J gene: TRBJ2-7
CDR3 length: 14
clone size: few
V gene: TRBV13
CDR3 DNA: TGTGCCAGCAGCTCGCAGGGACTAGCCTACGAGCAGTACTTC
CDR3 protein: CASSSQGLAYEQYF

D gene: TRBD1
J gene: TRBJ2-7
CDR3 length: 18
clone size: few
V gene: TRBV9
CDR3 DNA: TGTGCCAGCAGCGTAGTTAGTGGTTGGGACAGGGGGATGGACGAGCAGTACTTC
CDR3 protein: CASSVVSGWDRGMDEQYF

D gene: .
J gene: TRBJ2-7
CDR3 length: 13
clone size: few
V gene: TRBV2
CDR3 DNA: TGTGCCAGCAGTCCCCCTAAAGTGAACGAGCAGTACTTC
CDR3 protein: CASSPPKVNEQYF

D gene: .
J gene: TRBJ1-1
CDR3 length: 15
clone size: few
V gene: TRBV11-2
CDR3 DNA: TGTGCCAGCAGCTTAGACCCCGGAGGGGCCACTGAAGCTTTCTTT
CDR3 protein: CASSLDPGGATEAFF

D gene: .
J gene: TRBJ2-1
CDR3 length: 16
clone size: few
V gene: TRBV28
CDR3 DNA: TGTGCCAGCTTACCTGGGGGAGTTAGCTCCTACAATGAGCAGTTCTTC
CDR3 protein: CASLPGGVSSYNEQFF

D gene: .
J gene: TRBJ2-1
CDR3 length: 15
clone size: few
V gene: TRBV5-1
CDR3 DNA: TGCGCCGGCAGCTTGGCTACCTTAATGCGCAATGAGCAGTTCTTC
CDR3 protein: CAGSLATLMRNEQFF

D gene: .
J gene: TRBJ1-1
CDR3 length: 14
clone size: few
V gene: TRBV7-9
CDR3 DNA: TGTGCCAGCAGCTCACGCCGGGAGGCCACTGAAGCTTTCTTT
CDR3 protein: CASSSRREATEAFF

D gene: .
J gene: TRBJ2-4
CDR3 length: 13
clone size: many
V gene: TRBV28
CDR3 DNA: TGTGCCAGCACAGGGGTGGCCAAAAACATTCAGTACTTC
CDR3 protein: CASTGVAKNIQYF

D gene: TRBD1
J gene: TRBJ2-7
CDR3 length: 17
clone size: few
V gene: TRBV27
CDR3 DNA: TGTGCCAGCAGTTTATTGGGCCCGGGACAGACATTCTACGAGCAGTACTTC
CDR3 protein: CASSLLGPGQTFYEQYF

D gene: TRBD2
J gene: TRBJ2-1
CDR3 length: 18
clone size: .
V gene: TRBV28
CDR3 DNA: TGTGCCAGCAGTTTGAGACTAGCGGGAGGACATCCCTACAATGAGCAGTTCTTC
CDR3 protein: CASSLRLAGGHPYNEQFF

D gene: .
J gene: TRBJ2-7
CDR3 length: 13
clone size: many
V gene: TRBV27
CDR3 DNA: TGTGCCAGCAGCTTGGACCCTTACTACGAGCAGTACTTC
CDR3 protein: CASSLDPYYEQYF

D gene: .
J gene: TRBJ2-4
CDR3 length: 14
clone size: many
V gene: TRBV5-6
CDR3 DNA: TGTGCCAGCAGCTTGTACGGCGGGGAAAACATTCAGTACTTC
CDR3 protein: CASSLYGGENIQYF

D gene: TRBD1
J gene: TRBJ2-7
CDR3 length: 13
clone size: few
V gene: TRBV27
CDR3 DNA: TGTGCCAGCGCCCGGACAGGTCCCTACGAGCAGTACTTC
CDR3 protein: CASARTGPYEQYF

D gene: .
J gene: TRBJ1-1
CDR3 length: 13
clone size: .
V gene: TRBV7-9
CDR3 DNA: TGTGCCAGCACCAGCGACTGGGCCCCTGAAGCTTTCTTT
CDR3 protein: CASTSDWAPEAFF

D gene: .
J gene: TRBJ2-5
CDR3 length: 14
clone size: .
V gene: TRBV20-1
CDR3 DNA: TGCAGTGCTAGGGGGTGGGAGAGAAGAGAGACCCAGTACTTC
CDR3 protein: CSARGWERRETQYF

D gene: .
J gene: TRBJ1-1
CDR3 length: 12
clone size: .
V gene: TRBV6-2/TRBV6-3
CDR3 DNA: TGTGGAGCGGGTCCTGTACGGCCTGAAGCTTTCTTT
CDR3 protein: CGAGPVRPEAFF

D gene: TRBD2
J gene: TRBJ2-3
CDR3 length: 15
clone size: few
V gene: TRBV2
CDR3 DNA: TGTGCCAGCAGGGCTAGCGGGAGGAGGGCAGATACGCAGTATTTT
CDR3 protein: CASRASGRRADTQYF

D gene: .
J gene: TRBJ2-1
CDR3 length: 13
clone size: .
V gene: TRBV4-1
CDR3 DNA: TGCGCCAGCAGCCAAAGTTTCAGGGGCGAGCAGTTCTTC
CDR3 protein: CASSQSFRGEQFF

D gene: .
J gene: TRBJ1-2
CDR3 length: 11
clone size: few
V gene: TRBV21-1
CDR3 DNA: TGTGCCGCCCGTGGGGGACGAGGCTACACCTTC
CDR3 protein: CAARGGRGYTF

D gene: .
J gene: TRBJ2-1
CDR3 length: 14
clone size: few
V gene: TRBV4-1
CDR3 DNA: TGCGCCAGCAGCCAAGATAGGAAGTACAATGAGCAGTTCTTC
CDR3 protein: CASSQDRKYNEQFF

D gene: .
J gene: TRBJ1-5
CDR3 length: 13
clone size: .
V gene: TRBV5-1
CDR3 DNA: TGCGCCGGCAGCTCTGATAGCAATCAGCCCCAGCATTTT
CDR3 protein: CAGSSDSNQPQHF

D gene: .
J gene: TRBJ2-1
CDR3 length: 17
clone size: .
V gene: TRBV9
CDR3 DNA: TGTGCCAGCAGCGTAGTAGGGGAGACCCTTTCACCGAATGAGCAGTTCTTC
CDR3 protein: CASSVVGETLSPNEQFF

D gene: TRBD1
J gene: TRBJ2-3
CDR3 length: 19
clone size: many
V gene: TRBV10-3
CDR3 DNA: TGTGCCAAAGATCAAGGCCAGGGGGTTTATCGGACACACACAGATACGCAGTATTTT
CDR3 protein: CAKDQGQGVYRTHTDTQYF